Reported below is one TCR beta chain. A single count supports this clone. The target of this receptor is not known. The record has no base qualities; no much larger clone is one base away. This entry comes from a study of T cell changes during pregnancy in multiple sclerosis (dated by TCRdb to between 2018 and 2021). Concerning the study at large: The study examined how the T cell repertoire changed over the course of pregnancy in women with multiple sclerosis.

The library was obtained by the immunoSEQ multiplex PCR assay. Imported from immuneACCESS, the table was reduced by TCRdb to in-frame sequences with V and J called. These copies leave out some clones; in studies compared against another copy, an unresolved V gene accounts for under half, and the cause of the remainder is not known. This sample comprises tens of thousands of clones, 85% to 95% of them detected only once. The ten largest clones capture roughly 2.5% of the sample. The CDR3 contains 11 residues, cysteine and phenylalanine counted. Only the CDR3 DNA stays, 33 bases, in frame from base 1. Taken from the germline V gene (reference sequence), the CDR1 and CDR2 loops are DFQATT and SNEGSKA. A distance of 6 bases separates the germline ends of V and J, which lose 2 bases and 4 bases respectively.

The origin of this receptor is a female donor with multiple sclerosis, enrolled in a pregnancy study. The chain joins TRBV20-1 to TRBJ2-7, with the D segment identity uncertain. The starting material was peripheral blood, obtained in the third trimester of pregnancy. The DNA is as follows: TGCAGTGCTAGACTACAGTACGAGCAGTACTTC. This gives the protein CSARLQYEQYF.